Below, 32 T cell receptor beta chains from the same sample are listed, as sequenced in a study of T-cell reconstitution after alpha-beta-depleted transplantation in children (dated by TCRdb to between 2015 and 2016). The treatment or condition label corresponds to: allogeneic hematopoietic cell transplantation with graft depleted of TCRalphabeta T cells and CD19 B cells. Library construction relied on PCR. Sequencing relied on an Illumina HiSeq 2500. To normalize quantification of the TCRbeta repertoire, the TCR libraries were built with molecular barcoding that relied on unique molecular identifiers. The public sequencing data were trimmed at Q25 with fastp and processed into clonotypes with MiXCR by TCRdb, which kept only in-frame beta chains. For every CDR3 protein sequence, its rows merge into one entry that carries the most common genes and DNA. The table for this sample lists 300,000 to 350,000 distinct CDR3 sequences; roughly 21% of them were counted only once. The ten largest account for approximately 9.9% of the sample.

Sample: PBMCs, mostly from graft donor cells, taken 180 days after TCRalphabeta/CD19-depleted stem cell transplant. The receptor source for this set is a male patient between 10 and 17 years old who had a stem cell transplant for acute lymphoblastic leukemia, so the T cells may come from the graft donor.

The chain carries TRBV6-1 and TRBJ1-5, with 9 nucleotides matching TRBD1. Trimming removed 5 bases from V and 0 bases from J; junction bases left unmatched: 11. Germline-derived CDR1 and CDR2 are MNHNS and SASEGT. The CDR3 covers 18 residues. CDR3 in amino acids: CASSRDRGASYSNQPQHF. The CDR3 DNA reads as TGTGCCAGCAGTCGCGACAGGGGGGCTTCATATAGCAATCAGCCCCAGCATTTT.

This clonotype was detected a few times. The rearrangement links TRBV6-2 or TRBV6-3 to TRBJ2-2, with 9 bases matching TRBD1. This CDR3 comprises 15 residues. Germline CDR1 and CDR2: MNHEY and SVGEGT. V lost 2 bases to trimming and J lost 6 bases; unmatched junction nucleotides: 4. CDR3 sequence (DNA): TGTGCCAGCAGTTACGGACAGGGGAGGTCCGGGGAGCTGTTTTTT. As protein: CASSYGQGRSGELFF.

This clonotype came up a few times. This chain links TRBV10-3 with TRBJ2-2, with TRBD2 matching 7 bases. Germline CDR1 is ENHRY and CDR2 is SYGVKD. J was trimmed by 5 bases and V by 7 bases; bases with no gene match: 7. This CDR3 has 14 residues. CDR3 protein: CAIKGGSGTGELFF. CDR3 nucleotide sequence: TGTGCCATCAAAGGCGGGAGTGGAACCGGGGAGCTGTTTTTT.

This clonotype turned up a few times. The rearrangement joins TRBV20-1 to TRBJ2-5, with D perhaps matching TRBD1 (6 bases). CDR3 length: 17 residues. Germline V CDR1 and CDR2: DFQATT, SNEGSKA (reference sequence). V was trimmed by 0 bases and J by 3 bases, leaving 20 bases between them. The CDR3 loop reads CSARDSTRDTSEETQYF. The CDR3 bases are TGCAGTGCTAGAGATTCCACCCGGGACACCTCCGAAGAGACCCAGTACTTC.

The sample holds a few counts of this clonotype. This chain connects TRBV4-2 to TRBJ2-3; D is uncertain. The germline V gene encodes CDR1 LGHNA and CDR2 YNFKEQ. Trimming left V 4 bases short and J 2 bases short, with 10 bases between. This CDR3 has 14 residues. The chain's CDR3 is CASSRDQITDTQYF. For the CDR3, the DNA is TGTGCCAGCAGCCGTGATCAGATCACAGATACGCAGTATTTT.

This clonotype is a singleton in its sample. The chain is built from TRBV20-1 and TRBJ2-1; no reliable D call. With 3 bases removed from V and 4 bases from J, the gap between germline ends came to 19 bases. The CDR3 has 16 amino acids. From germline, CDR1 is DFQATT and CDR2 SNEGSKA (reference sequence). Written as DNA, the CDR3 is TGCAGTGCTAGGGCGACTGGCGGTACCCTATACAATGAGCAGTTCTTC. Its protein product is CSARATGGTLYNEQFF.

The chain carries TRBV6-6 and TRBJ2-3; no firm D call. The CDR3 is 12 amino acids. The V gene's germline CDR1 is MNHNY and CDR2 SVGAGI (reference sequence). Trimming took off 8 bases at V and 2 bases at J, with 8 bases between the two ends. CDR3 nucleotides: TGTGCCAGCTCCCAAACCACAGATACGCAGTATTTT. It codes for CASSQTTDTQYF.

This clonotype was observed at least ten times. The germline gene is not matched at one end of the junction; a read error may be the cause. The chain recombines TRBV10-3 with TRBJ2-7; 9 bases agree with TRBD1. There are 12 residues in the CDR3. In germline, CDR1 is ENHRY, CDR2 SYGVKD. CDR3 nucleotides: TGTGCCATCAGTGAGGCGGGGACAGGGAGAAACTTC. It codes for CAISEAGTGRNF.

The sample holds a few counts of this clonotype. This rearrangement joins TRBV6-5 to TRBJ2-1, with a weak D call TRBD2 (5 bases). The CDR3 has 16 residues. Germline V gene lookup returns CDR1 MNHEY and CDR2 SVGAGI. Between the trimmed V and J ends, which lost 0 bases and 2 bases, there was a span of 11 bases. The CDR3 coding sequence is TGTGCCAGCAGTTACTCGAGAAGCGGAGCCTACAATGAGCAGTTCTTC. Its translation is CASSYSRSGAYNEQFF.

The chain couples TRBV12-3 or TRBV12-4 to TRBJ2-5; no reliable D call. Trimming cost V 5 bases and J 2 bases, with 12 bases left between them. This CDR3 is built from 14 residues. Written as DNA, the CDR3 is TGTGCCAGCAGTCCTGGGTCCCGGCAAGAGACCCAGTACTTC. Its translation: CASSPGSRQETQYF.

The chain couples TRBV5-1 to TRBJ1-2, with TRBD1 identical over 9 bases. The ends lost 7 bases at V and 0 bases at J; junction bases unmatched: 16. The CDR3 runs to 18 residues. In germline, CDR1 is SGHRS, CDR2 YFSETQ. The CDR3 protein is CASLGRRSGTGPNYGYTF. CDR3 DNA: TGCGCCAGCCTGGGTCGGAGGAGCGGGACAGGGCCTAACTATGGCTACACCTTC.

The rearrangement joins TRBV20-1 to TRBJ1-3, with TRBD1 identical over 8 bases. V shed 6 bases, J shed 0 bases, and the junction held 7 bases outside the gene matches. From germline, CDR1 is DFQATT and CDR2 SNEGSKA (reference sequence). The CDR3 runs 15 residues. CDR3 DNA sequence: TGCAGTGCCACTTGGACAGGGCACTCTGGAAACACCATATATTTT. As protein: CSATWTGHSGNTIYF.

The J gene is TRBJ2-7, the V gene TRBV29-1; the D call may be TRBD1 or TRBD2 (6 bases each). The V gene lost 5 bases and the J gene lost 5 bases, with 16 bases spanning the gap. In germline, CDR1 is SQVTM, CDR2 ANQGSEA. The CDR3 length is 13 residues. CDR3: CSVQRGARHEQYF. CDR3 bases: TGCAGCGTTCAAAGGGGGGCGCGGCACGAGCAGTACTTC.

The chain couples TRBV3-1 to TRBJ2-4; 8 positions agree with TRBD1. The CDR3 has 15 residues. Per the germline V gene, CDR1 is LGHDT and CDR2 is YNNKEL (reference sequence). Trimming removed 6 bases from V and 0 bases from J; junction bases left unmatched: 4. The CDR3 DNA reads as TGTGCCAGCAGTAGACAGGGGCCAGCCAAAAACATTCAGTACTTC. Translation gives CASSRQGPAKNIQYF.

This clonotype was seen more than once but under ten times. The gene calls are TRBV7-6 and TRBJ1-1; D ambiguous. Germline loops: CDR1 SGHVS, CDR2 FNYEAQ. The CDR3 length is 12 residues. V was pared by 5 bases and J by 7 bases, with 11 bases between. The CDR3 protein is CASSLGGDEAFF. CDR3 nucleotide sequence: TGTGCCAGCAGCCTTGGCGGGGATGAAGCTTTCTTT.

The CDR3 loop is CASSPVDVNYGYTF. The CDR3 DNA follows: TGTGCCAGCTCACCAGTGGACGTTAACTATGGCTACACCTTC. V is TRBV18 and J is TRBJ1-2; D remains ambiguous. CDR3 length: 14 residues. Per germline, CDR1 KGHSH and CDR2 LQKENI. Trimming left V 2 bases short and J 1 base short, with 8 bases between.

A word on this clonotype: In this CDR3 the conserved last residue, phenylalanine or tryptophan, is missing, so a read error is likely. The chain uses TRBV7-7 and TRBJ2-1, with 10 bases fitting TRBD2. The ends lost 1 base at V and 6 bases at J; junction bases unmatched: 3. Germline V gives CDR1 SSHAT, CDR2 FNYEAQ (reference sequence). This CDR3 is built from 15 residues. The CDR3 loop is CASSLGASGSNEQFY. The DNA for the CDR3 is TGTGCCAGCAGCTTAGGGGCTAGCGGGAGCAATGAGCAGTTCTAC.

This clonotype showed up just a few times. The chain links TRBV5-1 to TRBJ2-5; 7 bases line up with TRBD2. V lost 3 bases, J lost 2 bases, and 10 bases stayed unmatched. The CDR3 runs to 16 residues. CDR1 is SGHRS, CDR2 YFSETQ, per germline. CDR3 nucleotides: TGCGCCAGCAGCTCCTGGGGCGGGAGAGTGCAAGAGACCCAGTACTTC. This translates into CASSSWGGRVQETQYF.

J is TRBJ2-1 and V is TRBV9; weak D call: TRBD2 (5 bases). CDR3 length: 15 amino acids. V was trimmed by 5 bases and J by 7 bases, leaving 19 bases between them. Germline V gene lookup returns CDR1 SGDLS and CDR2 YYNGEE. The CDR3 coding sequence is TGTGCCAGCAGTCCCTGGGTAGCGTGGGAAAATGAGCAGTTCTTC. Translated, it gives CASSPWVAWENEQFF.

This clonotype was counted many times. This chain links TRBV6-5 with TRBJ2-3; D unclear. CDR3 length: 16 residues. Trimming left V 0 bases short and J 1 base short, with 11 bases between. Looked up from germline, CDR1 is MNHEY and CDR2 is SVGAGI. The CDR3 sequence is CASSYSRPVGTDTQYF. CDR3 bases: TGTGCCAGCAGTTACTCCAGGCCTGTTGGCACAGATACGCAGTATTTT.

The rearrangement links TRBV6-2 or TRBV6-3 to TRBJ1-5; D call uncertain. This CDR3 contains 18 residues. Germline loops: CDR1 MNHEY, CDR2 SVGEGT. Trimming cost V 2 bases and J 2 bases, with 19 bases left between them. This CDR3 is CASSYTTAIGRRNQPQHF. In nucleotides, the CDR3 is TGTGCCAGCAGTTACACAACCGCAATTGGCAGACGCAATCAGCCCCAGCATTTT.

The chain couples TRBV6-2 or TRBV6-3 to TRBJ1-2; 7 bases agree with TRBD1. The CDR3 runs 14 residues. V lost 5 bases and J lost 4; bases outside the gene matches: 7. The V gene's germline CDR1 is MNHEY and CDR2 SVGEGT. CDR3 bases: TGTGCCAGCAGTCAACCGACAGGGCTCTATGGCTACACCTTC. This codes for CASSQPTGLYGYTF.

The rearrangement links TRBV7-2 to TRBJ1-2; D uncertain. The CDR3 totals 15 residues. Germline CDR1 is SGHTA and CDR2 is FQGNSA. The germline V and J ends were trimmed by 2 bases and 2 bases, with 12 bases remaining between them. This CDR3 is CASSLQWASNYGYTF. Here the CDR3 DNA reads TGTGCCAGCAGCTTACAATGGGCGTCGAACTATGGCTACACCTTC.

Here the CDR3 DNA reads TGTGCCAGCAGCTTACAGGGGGTAGAAGCTTTCTTT. Translating gives CASSLQGVEAFF. The V and J genes are TRBV5-5 and TRBJ1-1, with TRBD1 identical over 8 bases. The CDR3 consists of 12 residues. The junction had 2 bases not matched to a gene; V was cut back by 2 bases and J by 8 bases. Germline V gene lookup returns CDR1 SGHKS and CDR2 YYEKEE (reference sequence).

V usage is TRBV20-1 and J usage is TRBJ2-7, with 10 bases lining up with TRBD2. The J segment lost 3 bases and the V segment lost 8 bases, leaving 7 bases of the junction unmatched. The CDR3 has 13 amino acids. Per germline, CDR1 DFQATT and CDR2 SNEGSKA (reference sequence). The CDR3 nucleotides are TGCAGTCCGTCACTAGCGGGGCACTACGAGCAGTACTTC. Its protein is CSPSLAGHYEQYF.

V gene TRBV25-1 combines with J gene TRBJ2-5; a possible D gene is TRBD1 (6 bases). The V gene's germline CDR1 is MGHDK and CDR2 SYGVNS. CDR3 length: 17 amino acids. Trimming cost V 1 base and J 4 bases, with 19 bases left between them. CDR3 DNA: TGTGCCAGCAGTGAATGGGTTTTTGTGACAGGCGGAGAGACCCAGTACTTC. It is translated as CASSEWVFVTGGETQYF.

There are many counts of this clonotype. The CDR3 DNA reads TGTGCCAGCAGTCGCCTGGGGGGGTCAGATACGCAGTATTTT. It yields the protein CASSRLGGSDTQYF. The V gene is TRBV12-3 or TRBV12-4, the J gene TRBJ2-3; 7 bases fit TRBD2. This CDR3 is built from 14 residues. The V segment lost 5 bases and the J segment 4 bases; nucleotides outside the gene matches: 6.

The V call is TRBV3-1, the J call TRBJ2-1, with TRBD1 matching 10 bases. V shed 11 bases, J shed 1 base, and the junction held 23 bases outside the gene matches. This CDR3 has 20 residues. The germline CDR1 and CDR2 sequences are LGHDT and YNNKEL (reference sequence). The CDR3: CASCPGGLSWTGGSYNEQFF. CDR3 nucleotide sequence: TGTGCCTCCTGCCCTGGTGGGTTGTCCTGGACAGGGGGGTCCTACAATGAGCAGTTCTTC.

The chain joins TRBV5-6 to TRBJ2-1; TRBD2 is a possible D gene (6 bases). The CDR3 loop spans 15 amino acids. Trimming shortened V by 4 bases and J by 6 bases, and 17 bases separated the two germline ends. CDR1 SGHDT and CDR2 YYEEEE come from the germline V gene. The CDR3 bases are TGTGCCAGCAGCCCACGACTAGTAAGGGCCAATGAGCAGTTCTTC. Translation gives CASSPRLVRANEQFF.

The V call is TRBV12-3 or TRBV12-4, the J call TRBJ2-7; D unclear. Trimming removed 7 bases at V and 4 bases at J, with 11 bases between. This CDR3 comprises 12 residues. The CDR3 region has the DNA TGTGCCAGCACCTTAGGCGGATACGAGCAGTACTTC. The encoded protein is CASTLGGYEQYF.

The chain combines TRBV5-1 with TRBJ2-7, with D uncertain. V gave up 0 bases and J gave up 1 base, with 11 bases separating them. The length of the CDR3 is 15 residues. Per the germline V gene, CDR1 is SGHRS and CDR2 is YFSETQ. The CDR3 DNA is TGCGCCAGCAGCTTGGCGGATGCCCTATCCTACGAGCAGTACTTC. Amino acid sequence: CASSLADALSYEQYF.

There are a few counts of this clonotype. The chain joins TRBV14 to TRBJ2-2; D gene ambiguous. Germline-derived CDR1 and CDR2 are SGHDN and FVKESK. Trimming pared 1 base from V and 3 bases from J, leaving 6 bases between. This CDR3 has 14 amino acids. The CDR3 region is CASSQVRYTGELFF. In DNA form, the CDR3 reads TGTGCCAGCAGCCAAGTCCGATACACCGGGGAGCTGTTTTTT.